Below, 19 T cell receptor beta chains from the same sample are listed, as sequenced in a study of shared clonotypes between healthy human individuals (dated by TCRdb to 2019 to 2021). Receptor amplification or capture employed the immunoSEQ multiplex PCR assay. TCRdb took over this immuneACCESS table, retaining in-frame rearrangements with V and J assigned. Such tables are incomplete; in checked studies, under half of the missing clones stem from an unresolved V gene, and the remainder is unexplained. Across this sample there are 1.4 million or so clones, with approximately 98.5% seen only once. 0.36% of the sample belongs to the ten largest clones. The specimen sequenced was naive CD4+ T cells sorted from blood. The cell subset or site label, read with the paper, signifies: CD45RA+ positively selected. Source of these receptors: a man in his thirties or forties in good health.

The rearrangement uses TRBV5-4 and TRBJ1-1, with D hard to call. This CDR3 has 15 amino acids. Trimming pared 4 bases from V and 2 bases from J, leaving 15 bases between. CDR1 and CDR2 (germline): SGHNT, YYREEE (reference sequence). The CDR3 protein is CASSPDPLVNTEAFF. Here the CDR3 DNA reads TGTGCCAGCAGCCCGGACCCTCTTGTAAACACTGAAGCTTTCTTT. Drawing the rest from reference TRBV5-4 and TRBJ1-1, the complete variable domain is ETGVTQSPTHLIKTRGQQVTLRCSSQSGHNTVSWYQQALGQGPQFIFQYYREEENGRGNFPPRFSGLQFPNYSSELNVNALELDDSALYLCASSPDPLVNTEAFFGQGTRLTVV.

The chain uses TRBV18 and TRBJ2-1; 8 nucleotides match TRBD2. Losses at the gene ends were 0 bases for V and 7 bases for J; bases not matched to a gene: 8. Germline V CDR1 and CDR2: KGHSH, LQKENI. This CDR3 comprises 16 residues. CDR3 protein: CASSPPGFGRGNEQFF. The CDR3 nucleotides are TGTGCCAGCTCACCACCGGGGTTCGGGAGGGGAAATGAGCAGTTCTTC.

This rearrangement joins TRBV7-8 to TRBJ2-3, with TRBD2 matching 8 bases. J lost 3 bases, V lost 5 bases, and 10 bases had no gene match. In germline, CDR1 is SGHVS, CDR2 FQNEAQ. This CDR3 has 16 amino acids. The CDR3 here is CASSPMREVGTDTQYF. CDR3 DNA sequence: TGTGCCAGCAGCCCCATGCGGGAGGTCGGGACAGATACGCAGTATTTT.

The gene calls are TRBV6-6 and TRBJ2-5; TRBD1 matches 8 bases. Germline V gene sequence: CDR1 MNHNY, CDR2 SVGAGI (reference sequence). With V trimmed by 0 bases and J by 6 bases, 3 bases remained unmatched. This CDR3 region has 14 residues. CDR3 protein: CASSYSDREKTQYF. The CDR3 DNA reads TGTGCCAGCAGTTACTCGGACAGGGAAAAGACCCAGTACTTC.

The genes are TRBV7-9 and TRBJ2-7, with no clear D. V lost 0 bases to trimming and J lost 0 bases, with 3 bases between them. Germline lookup yields CDR1 SEHNR and CDR2 FQNEAQ (reference sequence). The CDR3 sequence is 13 residues long. This CDR3 is CASSLADSYEQYF. The CDR3 DNA follows: TGTGCCAGCAGCTTAGCCGACTCCTACGAGCAGTACTTC.

The DNA for the CDR3 is TGCGCCAGCAGCCAACCCCGCCAGGGAAGGGGGACTATTAATGAAAAACTGTTTTTT. Translated, it gives CASSQPRQGRGTINEKLFF. This chain connects TRBV4-1 to TRBJ1-4; the D gene is possibly TRBD1 (6 bases). CDR1 MGHRA and CDR2 YSYEKL come from the germline V gene. With 2 bases removed from V and 4 bases from J, the gap between germline ends came to 23 bases. This CDR3 comprises 19 residues.

The genes are TRBV5-1 and TRBJ2-1; no clear D gene. Germline values: CDR1 SGHRS, CDR2 YFSETQ. Trimming removed 1 base at V and 0 bases at J, with 8 bases between. The CDR3 has 15 amino acids. The CDR3 coding sequence is TGCGCCAGCAGCTTGTCCAGGAGCTCCTACAATGAGCAGTTCTTC. Protein: CASSLSRSSYNEQFF.

CDR3: CASSYPRGDRDWYGLETQYF. The DNA for the CDR3 is TGCGCCAGCAGCTACCCCCGGGGGGACAGGGATTGGTATGGACTGGAGACCCAGTACTTC. V is TRBV5-1 and J is TRBJ2-5; 9 bases fit TRBD1. V was pared by 3 bases and J by 5 bases, with 23 bases of the junction left unmatched. The CDR3 has 20 residues. Per germline, CDR1 SGHRS and CDR2 YFSETQ.

This rearrangement joins TRBV6-5 to TRBJ2-1; D gene uncertain. Trimming pared 5 bases from V and 12 bases from J, leaving 11 bases between. CDR1 MNHEY and CDR2 SVGAGI come from the germline V gene. There are 11 residues in the CDR3. This CDR3 is CASSNTGVQFF. The CDR3 DNA follows: TGTGCCAGCAGTAATACTGGGGTGCAGTTCTTC.

The CDR3 sequence: CASSSRGPETQYF. Written as DNA, the CDR3 is TGTGCCAGCAGCTCCAGGGGGCCAGAGACCCAGTACTTC. J is TRBJ2-5 and V is TRBV7-6; the match to TRBD1 covers 8 bases. V lost 4 bases and J lost 4; bases outside the gene matches: 2. Germline V gene data show CDR1 as SGHVS and CDR2 as FNYEAQ. This CDR3 contains 13 residues.

The chain joins TRBV28 to TRBJ1-3; D gene uncertain. Germline V gene sequence: CDR1 MDHEN, CDR2 SYDVKM. The CDR3 is made up of 14 amino acids. V lost 0 bases and J 2 bases, leaving 5 bases between the germline ends. CDR3 DNA sequence: TGTGCCAGCAGTTTATGGGGAGCTGGAAACACCATATATTTT. Encoded protein: CASSLWGAGNTIYF.

This chain joins TRBV30 and TRBJ2-5; 8 bases line up with TRBD1. CDR3 length: 12 residues. The germline V gene has CDR1 GTSNPN and CDR2 SVGIG (reference sequence). V lost 4 bases to trimming and J lost 4 bases; unmatched junction nucleotides: 2. CDR3 amino acids: CAWTGGLETQYF. CDR3 nucleotide sequence: TGTGCCTGGACAGGGGGCCTAGAGACCCAGTACTTC. The full variable domain, its missing parts supplied by reference TRBV30 and TRBJ2-5, is SQTIHQWPATLVQPVGSPLSLECTVEGTSNPNLYWYRQAAGRGLQLLFYSVGIGQISSEVPQNLSASRPQDRQFILSSKKLLLSDSGFYLCAWTGGLETQYFGPGTRLLVL.

The gene calls are TRBV7-8 and TRBJ1-1, with 9 bases identical to TRBD1. The CDR3 is 15 amino acids. CDR1 is SGHVS, CDR2 FQNEAQ, per germline. V dropped 4 bases and J dropped 5; count of bases not matched to a gene: 8. The CDR3 DNA sequence: TGTGCCAGCAGCTACGACAGGGGGGAGAGGACTGAAGCTTTCTTT. Translated, it gives CASSYDRGERTEAFF. The complete variable domain, with remaining parts taken from reference TRBV7-8 and TRBJ1-1, reads GAGVSQSPRYKVAKRGQDVALRCDPISGHVSLFWYQQALGQGPEFLTYFQNEAQLDKSGLPSDRFFAERPEGSVSTLKIQRTQQEDSAVYLCASSYDRGERTEAFFGQGTRLTVV.

The V and J genes are TRBV14 and TRBJ1-2; possibly TRBD1 for D (5 bases). Trimming shortened V by 6 bases and J by 0 bases, and 11 bases separated the two germline ends. The CDR3 has 14 amino acids. Germline CDR1 reads SGHDN; CDR2 reads FVKESK. CDR3 sequence (DNA): TGTGCCAGCAGTCGGGACCGATCTAACTATGGCTACACCTTC. Translation gives CASSRDRSNYGYTF. Variable domain in full (rest from reference TRBV14 and TRBJ1-2): EAGVTQFPSHSVIEKGQTVTLRCDPISGHDNLYWYRRVMGKEIKFLLHFVKESKQDESGMPNNRFLAERTGGTYSTLKVQPAELEDSGVYFCASSRDRSNYGYTFGSGTRLTVV.

The chain has TRBV5-1 and TRBJ2-7; D is unclear. Germline CDR1 and CDR2: SGHRS and YFSETQ. Trimming removed 0 bases from V and 11 bases from J, with 15 bases in between. This CDR3 is 13 amino acids long. The CDR3, as DNA: TGCGCCAGCAGCTTGGTGGTAGTAGATCTGGAGTACTTC. This gives the protein CASSLVVVDLEYF.

The chain couples TRBV10-3 to TRBJ1-2; TRBD1 matches 12 bases. The CDR3 contains 15 residues. Germline loops: CDR1 ENHRY, CDR2 SYGVKD. The V and J ends lost 2 bases and 7 bases, in that order; junction bases with no gene match: 5. The CDR3 here is CAISETGTGGGGYTF. As DNA, the CDR3 is TGTGCCATCAGTGAGACTGGGACAGGGGGCGGTGGCTACACCTTC.

This clone showed up just once. The rearrangement links TRBV28 to TRBJ2-1; maybe TRBD1 (5 bases). CDR1 MDHEN and CDR2 SYDVKM come from the germline V gene. V was cut by 3 bases and J by 8 bases, with 8 bases left in between. This CDR3 comprises 12 residues. CDR3 region: CASSFRVYEQFF. The CDR3 region has the DNA TGTGCCAGCAGTTTCAGGGTTTATGAGCAGTTCTTC.

The gene calls are TRBV28 and TRBJ2-7; tentatively, D is TRBD1 (6 bases). CDR1 is MDHEN and CDR2 is SYDVKM in the germline V gene. The CDR3 consists of 16 residues. Trimming pared 2 bases from V and 1 base from J, leaving 15 bases between. CDR3 sequence: CASSLIGTYDSYEQYF. The CDR3 DNA reads as TGTGCCAGCAGTTTAATCGGGACATACGATTCCTACGAGCAGTACTTC.

The chain combines TRBV10-2 with TRBJ1-1, with 12 bases aligning to TRBD1. The junction had 8 bases not matched to a gene; V was cut back by 7 bases and J by 5 bases. The length of the CDR3 is 15 residues. CDR1 and CDR2 from the germline V gene are WSHSY and SAAADI. DNA for the CDR3: TGCGCCAGCAATAAACCGGGACAGGGGGCTACTGAAGCTTTCTTT. As protein: CASNKPGQGATEAFF.